Sequencing of this T cell receptor (beta chain) was carried out in a study of long-term antiretroviral therapy in people with HIV. General study results and limits: Dominant in the repertoire at all time points were clones expanded before ART.

This CDR3 has 15 residues. Trimming took 4 bases from V and 2 from J, leaving 15 bases between them. This clone was detected only once. The antigen is undetermined. The libraries were made with immunoSEQ v3.0 at survey level. Using immunoSEQ multiplex PCR, the repertoire was profiled, and TCRdb retains in-frame clones only, with some absent. The sample lists about 18,000 clones, approximately 78% occurring once. The specimen was unsorted PBMCs, collected 0.6 years after starting antiretroviral therapy. V and J are TRBV5-3 and TRBJ2-5; D possibly corresponds to TRBD2 (6 bases). TRBV5-3 falls under the ORF class, with uncertain function. This clonotype was obtained from a young woman with HIV. The CDR3 sequence is CARSDYRDSQETQYF. The CDR3 coding sequence is TGTGCCAGAAGCGACTACCGGGACTCACAAGAGACCCAGTACTTC.